This T cell receptor beta chain was documented in a study of blood T cell repertoires in COVID-19. Study information: The origin of the acute and convalescent COVID-19 samples was the United States, Italy and Spain. T cells, B-cell-depleted T cells, or PBMCs provided the cDNA or gDNA that served as material.

V lost 4 bases and J lost 7; bases outside the gene matches: 7. Germline lookup yields CDR1 SGHRS and CDR2 YFSETQ. This CDR3 region has 15 residues. Per the original data handling: Researchers report that nucleated cell counts were estimated from reference gene primer amplification. Some clones are missing from TCRdb's copy, which holds only in-frame ones; the method was immunoSEQ multiplex PCR. V, J and clone size are taken as reported in that table, and D and trimming were inferred from the DNA itself. The sample includes about 200,000 clones, around four fifths of them seen just once. Patients from Seattle were sampled longitudinally, starting during active infection.

The receptor comes from a woman aged 70-85 years with COVID-19, enrolled during active disease. V usage is TRBV5-1 and J usage is TRBJ2-1; the match to TRBD2 covers 11 bases. What was sequenced was peripheral blood. The CDR3 DNA reads as TGCGCCAGCAGCCCCACGCCTAGCGGGAGGAATGAGCAGTTCTTC. Its translation is CASSPTPSGRNEQFF.